Following are 4 T cell receptor beta chains from one sample sequenced in a study of shared clonotypes between healthy human individuals. TCRdb's copy holds only in-frame clones and misses some; the assay was immunoSEQ multiplex PCR. The sample contains 1.4 million to 1.5 million clones, around 97% of which appear only once. The material sequenced was naive CD4+ T cells sorted from blood. The sample's subset: CD45RA+ positively selected. The receptors were sampled from a man aged 30-40 years in good health.

This rearrangement joins TRBV4-3 to TRBJ1-3; 9 bases fit TRBD1. V lost 0 bases to trimming and J lost 1 base; unmatched junction nucleotides: 10. CDR3 length equals 19 residues. Germline V gene sequence: CDR1 LGHNA, CDR2 YSLEER. The CDR3 nucleotides are TGCGCCAGCAGCCAAGAGGCGGGACAGGGTCTTCTATCTGGAAACACCATATATTTT. This encodes CASSQEAGQGLLSGNTIYF.

This rearrangement joins TRBV7-7 to TRBJ2-3; maybe TRBD2 (5 bases). This CDR3 is built from 15 residues. From germline, CDR1 is SSHAT and CDR2 FNYEAQ (reference sequence). Trimming cost V 5 bases and J 7 bases, with 19 bases left between them. CDR3 residues: CASSPLRTAGHTQYF. The CDR3 DNA reads as TGTGCCAGCAGCCCCCTTAGGACCGCGGGTCATACGCAGTATTTT.

The J gene is TRBJ2-7, the V gene TRBV10-2; 12 bases fit TRBD2. The ends lost 4 bases at V and 0 bases at J; junction bases unmatched: 7. Per the germline V gene, CDR1 is WSHSY and CDR2 is SAAADI. The CDR3 contains 17 residues. In DNA, the CDR3 is TGCGCCAGCAGTGGGACTAGCGGGAAGGGGAACTCCTACGAGCAGTACTTC. Its translation: CASSGTSGKGNSYEQYF.

This clone has only one observation. The chain combines TRBV28 with TRBJ2-7; weak D call: TRBD2 (5 bases). The CDR3 has 15 residues. V was trimmed by 1 base and J by 6 bases, leaving 16 bases between them. Per germline, CDR1 MDHEN and CDR2 SYDVKM. The CDR3 DNA reads as TGTGCCAGCAGTTTATCCCCTCAGCGGACCGGCGAGCAGTACTTC. It encodes CASSLSPQRTGEQYF.